Presented here are 7 T cell receptor beta chains from one specimen sequenced in a study of cytomegalovirus exposure and HLA in healthy donors. The primer mix had 60 Vbeta and 13 Jbeta primers. The assay was immunoSEQ multiplex PCR, and TCRdb's table has in-frame clones only and misses some. Here the sample spans around 170,000 clones, over 80% being singletons. Input material: PBMCs. Every receptor here comes from a man in his forties in good health and CMV-seropositive.

CDR3 region: CASTSEGASYGYTF. The CDR3 DNA is TGTGCCAGCACCAGCGAGGGGGCAAGCTATGGCTACACCTTC. The V and J genes are TRBV6-6 and TRBJ1-2; 7 bases fit TRBD1. The CDR3 runs 14 residues. From germline, CDR1 is MNHNY and CDR2 SVGAGI (reference sequence). The ends lost 7 bases at V and 4 bases at J; junction bases unmatched: 9.

CDR3 amino acids: CASSVGHSSGANVLTF. In nucleotides, the CDR3 is TGTGCCAGCAGCGTGGGACACTCGTCTGGGGCCAACGTCCTGACTTTC. This chain connects TRBV9 to TRBJ2-6; TRBD1 might be the D (6 bases). V was shortened by 2 bases and J by 1 base, with 10 bases between the two germline ends. Per germline, CDR1 SGDLS and CDR2 YYNGEE. There are 16 residues in the CDR3.

This clone was found a few times. The chain couples TRBV4-3 to TRBJ2-7; 8 nucleotides agree with TRBD2. Germline CDR1 LGHNA, CDR2 YSLEER. The CDR3 is 14 amino acids. Unmatched junction bases numbered 4, after V lost 4 bases and J lost 2 bases. The CDR3 reads CASSPRGGAYEQYF. In DNA form, the CDR3 reads TGCGCCAGCAGCCCTCGGGGGGGGGCCTACGAGCAGTACTTC.

Here the CDR3 DNA reads TGTGCCAGCAGCGGAATAGGACTGAAGAACACTGAAGCTTTCTTT. This sequence encodes CASSGIGLKNTEAFF. This chain links TRBV13 with TRBJ1-1; D unclear. The CDR3 runs 15 residues. Between the trimmed V and J ends, which lost 5 bases and 1 base, there was a span of 14 bases. The germline V gene encodes CDR1 PRHDT and CDR2 FYEKMQ (reference sequence).

This chain links TRBV10-3 with TRBJ2-7; unclear D gene. Germline-derived CDR1 and CDR2 are ENHRY and SYGVKD. The CDR3 contains 14 residues. Trimming stripped 2 bases from V and 0 bases from J, with 8 bases between. CDR3 nucleotides: TGTGCCATCAGTGAGACACGAAACTCCTACGAGCAGTACTTC. Its protein is CAISETRNSYEQYF.

This sequence joins TRBV28 and TRBJ2-7, with TRBD2 identical over 12 bases. Looked up from germline, CDR1 is MDHEN and CDR2 is SYDVKM. The CDR3 has 15 amino acids. V gave up 4 bases and J gave up 1 base; unmatched junction bases: 2. CDR3 protein: CASSSLAGGSYEQYF. In nucleotides, the CDR3 is TGTGCCAGCAGTTCTCTAGCGGGGGGGTCCTACGAGCAGTACTTC.

The chain is built from TRBV2 and TRBJ1-4, with 10 bases lining up with TRBD1. This CDR3 is 17 amino acids long. Germline V CDR1 and CDR2: SNHLY, FYNNEI. The V gene end was trimmed by 7 bases and the J gene end by 8 bases; junction bases not matched to a gene: 16. CDR3 sequence (DNA): TGTGCCAGCACCGATGGGGGCCGGTCGACAGGGGGCGAAAAACTGTTTTTT. This codes for CASTDGGRSTGGEKLFF.